Below are 28 T cell receptor beta chains sequenced from a single sample in a study of T cell changes during pregnancy in multiple sclerosis. Data came from immunoSEQ multiplex PCR; TCRdb stores just in-frame clones and leaves some out. The sample lists 65,000 to 85,000 clones, approximately 90% occurring once. Here the sequenced sample was peripheral blood, taken in the second trimester of pregnancy. The receptor source for this set is a female donor with multiple sclerosis, enrolled in a pregnancy study.

The J gene is TRBJ1-1, the V gene TRBV9; 7 positions match TRBD1. The length of the CDR3 is 15 residues. CDR1 SGDLS and CDR2 YYNGEE come from the germline V gene. With V trimmed by 4 bases and J by 3 bases, 9 bases remained unmatched. The CDR3 DNA reads as TGTGCCAGCAGCATCTCCGGGACAGCGGACACTGAAGCTTTCTTT. Residues: CASSISGTADTEAFF.

The chain recombines TRBV18 with TRBJ1-3, with 7 bases aligning to TRBD1. Germline V gives CDR1 KGHSH, CDR2 LQKENI. This CDR3 is 18 amino acids long. The J segment lost 1 base and the V segment lost 6 bases, leaving 15 bases of the junction unmatched. CDR3 region: CASSASLQGQVSGNTIYF. CDR3 sequence (DNA): TGTGCCAGCTCGGCGAGCCTACAGGGGCAGGTGTCTGGAAACACCATATATTTT.

V usage is TRBV10-3 and J usage is TRBJ1-2; 8 bases are shared with TRBD1. This CDR3 comprises 15 residues. The V segment lost 4 bases and the J segment 6 bases; nucleotides outside the gene matches: 10. Germline V gives CDR1 ENHRY, CDR2 SYGVKD. The CDR3 region is CAISGAGTGSNGYTF. In nucleotides, the CDR3 is TGTGCCATCAGTGGTGCCGGGACAGGTTCAAATGGCTACACCTTC.

This clone was observed a few times. J is TRBJ1-5 and V is TRBV6-1; D may be TRBD1 (5 bases). V was trimmed by 5 bases and J by 5 bases, leaving 13 bases between them. The CDR3 has 14 residues. Germline CDR1 and CDR2: MNHNS and SASEGT. The CDR3 DNA reads TGTGCCAGCAGTAGGGCCGGGGGGGATCAGCCCCAGCATTTT. As protein: CASSRAGGDQPQHF.

This chain connects TRBV11-1 to TRBJ2-7; possible D gene TRBD1, 5 bases. The V end lost 6 bases, the J end lost 0 bases, and 12 bases lay between the germline ends. In germline, CDR1 is SGHAT, CDR2 FQDESV (reference sequence). The CDR3 loop spans 14 amino acids. For the CDR3, the DNA is TGTGCCAGCAGTTTGGGGCTACCCTCCTACGAGCAGTACTTC. Protein: CASSLGLPSYEQYF.

The chain is built from TRBV5-5 and TRBJ2-7; 8 bases match TRBD2. V trimming: 2 bases; J trimming: 2 bases; junction bases outside the gene matches: 3. The CDR3 is 14 amino acids. The germline V gene has CDR1 SGHKS and CDR2 YYEKEE (reference sequence). The CDR3 nucleotides read TGTGCCAGCAGCTTTAGCGGGGTCACCTACGAGCAGTACTTC. This sequence encodes CASSFSGVTYEQYF.

This clone was seen a handful of times. The J gene is TRBJ1-5, the V gene TRBV18, with a possible D match to TRBD1 (5 bases). The CDR3 is 16 residues long. V was clipped by 0 bases and J by 6 bases, with 15 bases between them. The germline gives CDR1 KGHSH, CDR2 LQKENI. The CDR3 DNA sequence: TGTGCCAGCTCACCACCGTCGATGGCCCAGGGTCAGCCCCAGCATTTT. Its protein product is CASSPPSMAQGQPQHF.

The rearrangement joins TRBV19 to TRBJ2-7, with 8 bases identical to TRBD2. Germline V gene lookup returns CDR1 LNHDA and CDR2 SQIVND (reference sequence). V dropped 5 bases and J dropped 3; count of bases not matched to a gene: 9. The CDR3 has 15 amino acids. CDR3 region: CASSPGRGSLYEQYF. The DNA for the CDR3 is TGTGCCAGTAGTCCCGGGAGGGGCAGCCTCTACGAGCAGTACTTC.

This chain connects TRBV25-1 to TRBJ2-1; 10 nucleotides agree with TRBD1. Germline V lookup: CDR1 MGHDK, CDR2 SYGVNS. V shed 4 bases and J 14 bases; nucleotides not matched to a gene: 8. This CDR3 comprises 13 residues. The CDR3: CASSAGPGTGEFF. CDR3 nucleotides: TGTGCCAGCAGTGCCGGACCCGGGACAGGGGAGTTCTTC.

The rearrangement joins TRBV6-5 to TRBJ2-5, with D possibly being TRBD1 (6 bases). The germline V and J ends were trimmed by 4 bases and 2 bases, with 17 bases remaining between them. The V gene's germline CDR1 is MNHEY and CDR2 SVGAGI. The CDR3 spans 16 residues. The CDR3 DNA reads as TGTGCCAGCAGTTCCGGTCCCCAGGGGAAACAAGAGACCCAGTACTTC. This gives the protein CASSSGPQGKQETQYF.

The V and J genes are TRBV21-1 and TRBJ1-6. TRBV21-1 is designated a pseudogene. This CDR3 has 17 residues. The DNA of the CDR3 is TGTGCCAGCAGCAAAGGGGAGGATAGCTCCTATAATTCACCCCTCCACTTT. Its protein is CASSKGEDSSYNSPLHF.

This chain connects TRBV29-1 to TRBJ1-3; D not resolved. Deletions cut 2 bases from V and 0 bases from J, with 5 bases between. CDR3 length: 13 amino acids. Germline CDR1 reads SQVTM; CDR2 reads ANQGSEA. CDR3 in DNA: TGCAGCGTTGAAAAAGCCTCTGGAAACACCATATATTTT. Its translation: CSVEKASGNTIYF. Combining the CDR3 with reference TRBV29-1 and TRBJ1-3 gives the whole variable domain SAVISQKPSRDICQRGTSLTIQCQVDSQVTMMFWYRQQPGQSLTLIATANQGSEATYESGFVIDKFPISRPNLTFSTLTVSNMSPEDSSIYLCSVEKASGNTIYFGEGSWLTVV.

The CDR3: CASSLGRQRLEAFF. The CDR3 region has the DNA TGTGCCAGCAGCTTAGGGAGACAGAGGCTTGAAGCTTTCTTT. The chain carries TRBV7-8 and TRBJ1-1; a possible D gene is TRBD1 (5 bases). The CDR3 totals 14 residues. Germline-derived CDR1 and CDR2 are SGHVS and FQNEAQ. Trimming took off 1 base at V and 7 bases at J, with 13 bases between the two ends.

The chain recombines TRBV5-8 with TRBJ2-3; 10 bases match TRBD2. The CDR3 length is 15 residues. After removal of 2 bases from V and 4 bases from J, the junction contained 4 bases not matched to a gene. The germline V gene encodes CDR1 SGHTS and CDR2 YDEGEE. The CDR3 sequence is CASSLAGGPADTQYF. The CDR3 nucleotides are TGTGCCAGCAGCTTAGCGGGGGGGCCCGCAGATACGCAGTATTTT.

The chain is built from TRBV5-1 and TRBJ2-1; perhaps TRBD2 as D (5 bases). Trimming took off 0 bases at V and 2 bases at J, with 9 bases between the two ends. Germline V lookup: CDR1 SGHRS, CDR2 YFSETQ. This CDR3 contains 15 residues. CDR3 sequence: CASSLDPAAYNEQFF. DNA of the CDR3: TGCGCCAGCAGCTTGGACCCAGCGGCCTACAATGAGCAGTTCTTC.

The CDR3 protein is CASSFLAGRELGDTQYF. The CDR3 coding sequence is TGCGCCAGCAGCTTTTTGGCAGGGAGGGAGTTGGGAGATACGCAGTATTTT. The genes are TRBV5-1 and TRBJ2-3, with 7 bases fitting TRBD2. Germline CDR1 SGHRS, CDR2 YFSETQ. V trimming: 2 bases; J trimming: 5 bases; junction bases outside the gene matches: 14. This CDR3 spans 17 amino acids. The full variable domain, completed using reference TRBV5-1 and TRBJ2-3, is KAGVTQTPRYLIKTRGQQVTLSCSPISGHRSVSWYQQTPGQGLQFLFEYFSETQRNKGNFPGRFSGRQFSNSRSEMNVSTLELGDSALYLCASSFLAGRELGDTQYFGPGTRLTVL.

This clone appeared a few times. The gene calls are TRBV4-2 and TRBJ1-1, with D possibly TRBD1 on 6 matching bases. V shed 3 bases and J shed 2 bases, with 13 bases lying between them. This CDR3 comprises 15 residues. Germline V gene lookup returns CDR1 LGHNA and CDR2 YNFKEQ. In DNA form, the CDR3 reads TGTGCCAGCAGCCAGGGGCAGGGGTTTAACACTGAAGCTTTCTTT. Encoded protein: CASSQGQGFNTEAFF.

The chain is built from TRBV4-1 and TRBJ2-7, with D tentatively TRBD1 (8 bases). In germline, CDR1 is MGHRA, CDR2 YSYEKL. The CDR3 consists of 14 residues. V lost 6 bases and J lost 3, with 15 bases in between. CDR3 nucleotides: TGCGCCAGCAGTCAGACAGGGGAGGGCTACGAGCAGTACTTC. Residues: CASSQTGEGYEQYF.

The chain carries TRBV4-2 and TRBJ2-1; TRBD1 might be the D (6 bases). CDR3 length: 15 residues. Deletions cut 5 bases from V and 7 bases from J, with 18 bases between. The germline V gene has CDR1 LGHNA and CDR2 YNFKEQ. The CDR3 reads CASSGGLGGGNEQFF. CDR3 DNA sequence: TGTGCCAGCAGCGGGGGCTTAGGAGGTGGGAATGAGCAGTTCTTC.

The chain recombines TRBV4-3 with TRBJ2-1; maybe TRBD2 (6 bases). CDR1 and CDR2 from the germline V gene are LGHNA and YSLEER. There are 16 residues in the CDR3. V was cut by 0 bases and J by 4 bases, with 13 bases left in between. The DNA of the CDR3 is TGCGCCAGCAGCCAAGAGGAGGGCGCGGGGTACAATGAGCAGTTCTTC. It is translated as CASSQEEGAGYNEQFF.

The chain carries TRBV11-3 and TRBJ2-7; TRBD2 matches 11 bases. Trimming removed 5 bases from V and 3 bases from J; junction bases left unmatched: 6. This CDR3 contains 15 residues. CDR1 is SGHNT, CDR2 YENEEA, per germline. CDR3 DNA: TGTGCCAGCAGCCAAACGGGACTAGCGGACTACGAGCAGTACTTC. As protein: CASSQTGLADYEQYF.

This clone was observed a few times. The chain links TRBV2 to TRBJ1-1; perhaps TRBD1 as D (5 bases). CDR3 length: 15 residues. The germline V gene encodes CDR1 SNHLY and CDR2 FYNNEI. Trimming removed 8 bases at V and 2 bases at J, with 18 bases between. The CDR3 sequence: CASPDPTDTNTEAFF. DNA of the CDR3: TGTGCCAGCCCTGACCCGACAGATACCAACACTGAAGCTTTCTTT.

V gene TRBV27 combines with J gene TRBJ1-1; TRBD1 matches at 10 bases. This CDR3 contains 14 residues. J was trimmed by 3 bases and V by 5 bases; bases with no gene match: 3. Germline assignment: CDR1 MNHEY and CDR2 SMNVEV (reference sequence). This chain's CDR3 is CASSRQGADTEAFF. The CDR3 DNA reads TGTGCCAGCAGTAGACAGGGGGCAGACACTGAAGCTTTCTTT.

J is TRBJ1-5 and V is TRBV27; the D gene is possibly TRBD1 (5 bases). The V end lost 8 bases, the J end lost 6 bases, and 17 bases lay between the germline ends. The germline V gene has CDR1 MNHEY and CDR2 SMNVEV (reference sequence). This CDR3 is 14 amino acids long. The CDR3 DNA is TGTGCCAGCTCGGGAGCGGGGCAAGGTCAGCCCCAGCATTTT. Translation gives CASSGAGQGQPQHF.

This rearrangement joins TRBV11-2 to TRBJ1-1; 8 bases line up with TRBD1. Germline trimming cut 6 bases from V and 5 bases from J; bases unmatched to any gene: 5. The CDR3 length is 13 residues. Germline V lookup: CDR1 SGHAT, CDR2 FQNNGV. The CDR3 reads CASSRGQGTEAFF. The CDR3 DNA follows: TGTGCCAGCAGTCGCGGACAGGGAACTGAAGCTTTCTTT.

V and J are TRBV6-4 and TRBJ1-1, with D unclear. The germline V and J ends were trimmed by 0 bases and 0 bases, with 8 bases remaining between them. Germline CDR1 and CDR2: MRHNA and SNTAGT. This CDR3 spans 15 amino acids. CDR3 region: CASSDSPGMNTEAFF. CDR3 DNA: TGTGCCAGCAGTGACTCGCCGGGGATGAACACTGAAGCTTTCTTT.

The chain has TRBV29-1 and TRBJ2-7; 7 bases match TRBD1. This CDR3 has 13 amino acids. The V and J ends lost 1 base and 3 bases, in that order; junction bases with no gene match: 3. Germline lookup yields CDR1 SQVTM and CDR2 ANQGSEA. Written as DNA, the CDR3 is TGCAGCGTTGAAGTTACAGGGGACTACGAGCAGTACTTC. Translation gives CSVEVTGDYEQYF.

The chain uses TRBV2 and TRBJ1-2, with D perhaps matching TRBD1 (6 bases). Germline V gene sequence: CDR1 SNHLY, CDR2 FYNNEI. CDR3 length equals 15 residues. The V end lost 2 bases, the J end lost 1 base, and 11 bases lay between the germline ends. In DNA form, the CDR3 reads TGTGCCAGCAGTGAAATAGGGGGGGATAACTATGGCTACACCTTC. Protein product: CASSEIGGDNYGYTF.